These 16 T cell receptor beta chains share one sample of origin, sequenced in a study of cytomegalovirus exposure and HLA in healthy donors. Primers: 60 Vbeta forward and 13 Jbeta reverse. TCRdb's table, derived via immunoSEQ multiplex PCR, lists solely in-frame clones and lacks some. The table lists tens of thousands of clones, about 80% of them singletons. The source material was PBMCs. Receptor source: a human donor in good health.

The J gene is TRBJ2-7, the V gene TRBV5-1; maybe TRBD1 (6 bases). Germline values: CDR1 SGHRS, CDR2 YFSETQ. CDR3 length equals 13 residues. V lost 3 bases to trimming and J lost 3 bases, with 10 bases between them. CDR3 nucleotides: TGCGCCAGCAGCTGGACAGCCGACTACGAGCAGTACTTC. Amino acid sequence: CASSWTADYEQYF. The variable domain in full, completed from reference TRBV5-1 and TRBJ2-7, reads KAGVTQTPRYLIKTRGQQVTLSCSPISGHRSVSWYQQTPGQGLQFLFEYFSETQRNKGNFPGRFSGRQFSNSRSEMNVSTLELGDSALYLCASSWTADYEQYFGPGTRLTVT.

About this clone: One end of the junction fails to match germline, which may point to a read error. The chain links TRBV11-2 to TRBJ2-1, with 9 bases that match TRBD2. CDR3 length equals 15 residues. Germline values: CDR1 SGHAT, CDR2 FQNNGV. Here the CDR3 reads CASSLERGRAPEQFF. CDR3 nucleotides: TGTGCCAGCAGCCTAGAGCGCGGGAGGGCCCCCGAGCAGTTCTTC.

This rearrangement joins TRBV11-3 to TRBJ2-7, with 10 bases matching TRBD1. With V trimmed by 3 bases and J by 5 bases, 4 bases remained unmatched. Germline V gene lookup returns CDR1 SGHNT and CDR2 YENEEA. CDR3 size: 14 residues. This chain's CDR3 is CASSLTGGLNEQYF. CDR3 bases: TGTGCCAGCAGCTTGACAGGGGGCTTAAACGAGCAGTACTTC.

Concerning this clone itself: The junction and the germline gene differ at one end; a read error may be behind it. At the DNA level, this CDR3 is encoded by other sequences in the same sample as well. The CDR3 spells CASSLAGAFAVYF. The CDR3 DNA follows: TGCGCCAGCAGCTTAGCGGGGGCCTTCGCCGTTTATTTT. This rearrangement joins TRBV7-9 to TRBJ2-3, with 9 bases identical to TRBD2. This CDR3 contains 13 residues. CDR1 and CDR2 (germline): SEHNR, FQNEAQ (reference sequence).

The chain joins TRBV19 to TRBJ2-5, with TRBD2 matching 7 bases. The trim removed 6 bases at V and 2 bases at J, leaving 18 bases unmatched. The CDR3 length is 18 residues. Germline loops: CDR1 LNHDA, CDR2 SQIVND (reference sequence). CDR3 sequence reads: CASRALFGAGTTQETQYF. In DNA form, the CDR3 reads TGTGCCAGTAGGGCCCTCTTCGGGGCCGGGACTACGCAAGAGACCCAGTACTTC.

The chain combines TRBV7-2 with TRBJ2-5; D gene ambiguous. CDR1 SGHTA and CDR2 FQGNSA come from the germline V gene. Trimming stripped 2 bases from V and 4 bases from J, with 8 bases between. This CDR3 region has 13 residues. In nucleotides, the CDR3 is TGTGCCAGCAGCTTAAACCTAAGAGAGACCCAGTACTTC. Its translation: CASSLNLRETQYF.

The chain employs TRBV9 and TRBJ2-2; possible D gene TRBD2, 5 bases. Germline assignment: CDR1 SGDLS and CDR2 YYNGEE. The V end lost 3 bases, the J end lost 6 bases, and 15 bases lay between the germline ends. The CDR3 runs 15 residues. DNA of the CDR3: TGTGCCAGCAGCGGAGGGATAGGGCTGGCCGGGGAGCTGTTTTTT. It translates to CASSGGIGLAGELFF.

The chain uses TRBV7-2 and TRBJ2-3; 15 positions agree with TRBD2. J was trimmed by 8 bases and V by 6 bases; bases with no gene match: 6. The CDR3 loop spans 15 amino acids. Germline V lookup: CDR1 SGHTA, CDR2 FQGNSA. The CDR3 here is CASRYGLAGGPTQYF. The CDR3 DNA is TGTGCCAGCAGATATGGACTAGCGGGGGGGCCTACGCAGTATTTT.

V usage is TRBV21-1 and J usage is TRBJ1-5. TRBV21-1 is designated a pseudogene. The CDR3 runs to 14 residues. This CDR3 reads CASSKRGSNQPQHF. CDR3 in DNA: TGTGCCAGCAGCAAACGGGGAAGCAATCAGCCCCAGCATTTT.

V and J are TRBV6-1 and TRBJ1-5; 11 bases are a match to TRBD1. This CDR3 has 17 residues. Germline V gene lookup returns CDR1 MNHNS and CDR2 SASEGT. The J segment lost 2 bases and the V segment lost 4 bases, leaving 7 bases of the junction unmatched. DNA for the CDR3: TGTGCCAGCAGTGGGACAGGGGGCAGAGGGGGCAATCAGCCCCAGCATTTT. Protein product: CASSGTGGRGGNQPQHF.

The rearrangement joins TRBV2 to TRBJ2-7; a possible D gene is TRBD1 (6 bases). The CDR3 runs 14 residues. The V end lost 4 bases, the J end lost 0 bases, and 10 bases lay between the germline ends. Germline CDR1 SNHLY, CDR2 FYNNEI. The CDR3 region is CASSVQGFSYEQYF. The CDR3 nucleotides are TGTGCCAGCAGTGTACAGGGTTTCTCCTACGAGCAGTACTTC. Drawing the rest from reference TRBV2 and TRBJ2-7, the complete variable domain is EPEVTQTPSHQVTQMGQEVILRCVPISNHLYFYWYRQILGQKVEFLVSFYNNEISEKSEIFDDQFSVERPDGSNFTLKIRSTKLEDSAMYFCASSVQGFSYEQYFGPGTRLTVT.

The rearrangement links TRBV28 to TRBJ2-2, with TRBD2 identical over 13 bases. The CDR3 is 16 amino acids. After removal of 7 bases from V and 6 bases from J, the junction contained 8 bases not matched to a gene. Germline CDR1 and CDR2: MDHEN and SYDVKM. The CDR3 DNA follows: TGTGCCAGCAAAAGACGACTAGCGGGAGGTTCCGGGGAGCTGTTTTTT. Translating it yields CASKRRLAGGSGELFF.

V usage is TRBV7-3 and J usage is TRBJ2-1, with D possibly matching TRBD2 (5 bases). This CDR3 is 17 amino acids long. Per the germline V gene, CDR1 is SGHTA and CDR2 is FQGTGA. V lost 4 bases to trimming and J lost 0 bases, with 16 bases between them. CDR3 residues: CASSSPGSAHSYNEQFF. The CDR3 bases are TGTGCCAGCAGCTCCCCGGGTAGCGCGCACTCCTACAATGAGCAGTTCTTC.

This clone was counted a few times. The V and J genes are TRBV9 and TRBJ2-7; TRBD1 might be the D (6 bases). The CDR3 runs to 14 residues. Germline V lookup: CDR1 SGDLS, CDR2 YYNGEE. Trimming removed 2 bases from V and 0 bases from J, with 9 bases in between. Written as DNA, the CDR3 is TGTGCCAGCAGCGTTACAGGGAGCTCCTACGAGCAGTACTTC. Residues: CASSVTGSSYEQYF.

The J gene is TRBJ2-2, the V gene TRBV21-1; no DNA check was done on the table's D call, TRBD1. TRBV21-1 is given as a pseudogene. The CDR3 has 16 amino acids. CDR3: CASSKADRANTGELFF. CDR3 coding DNA: TGTGCCAGCAGCAAAGCGGACAGGGCTAACACCGGGGAGCTGTTTTTT.

The rearrangement links TRBV6-6 to TRBJ2-2; no clear D gene. Trimming removed 6 bases at V and 6 bases at J, with 5 bases between. Germline V gene data show CDR1 as MNHNY and CDR2 as SVGAGI (reference sequence). The CDR3 extends over 11 amino acids. The CDR3, as DNA: TGTGCCAGCAGAACAGCCGGGGAGCTGTTTTTT. This codes for CASRTAGELFF.